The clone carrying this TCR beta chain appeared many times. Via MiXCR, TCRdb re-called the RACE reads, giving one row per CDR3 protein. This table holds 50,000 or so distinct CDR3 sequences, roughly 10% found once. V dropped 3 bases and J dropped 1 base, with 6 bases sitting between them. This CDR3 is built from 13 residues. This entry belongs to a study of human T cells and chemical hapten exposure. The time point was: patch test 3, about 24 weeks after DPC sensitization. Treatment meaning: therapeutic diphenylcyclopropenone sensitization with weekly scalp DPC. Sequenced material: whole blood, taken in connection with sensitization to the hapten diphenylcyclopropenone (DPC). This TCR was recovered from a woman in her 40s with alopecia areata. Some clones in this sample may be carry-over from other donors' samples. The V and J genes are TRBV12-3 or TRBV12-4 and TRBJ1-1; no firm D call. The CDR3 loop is CASSLKGNTEAFF. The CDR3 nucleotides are TGTGCCAGCAGTTTGAAGGGGAACACTGAAGCTTTCTTT.